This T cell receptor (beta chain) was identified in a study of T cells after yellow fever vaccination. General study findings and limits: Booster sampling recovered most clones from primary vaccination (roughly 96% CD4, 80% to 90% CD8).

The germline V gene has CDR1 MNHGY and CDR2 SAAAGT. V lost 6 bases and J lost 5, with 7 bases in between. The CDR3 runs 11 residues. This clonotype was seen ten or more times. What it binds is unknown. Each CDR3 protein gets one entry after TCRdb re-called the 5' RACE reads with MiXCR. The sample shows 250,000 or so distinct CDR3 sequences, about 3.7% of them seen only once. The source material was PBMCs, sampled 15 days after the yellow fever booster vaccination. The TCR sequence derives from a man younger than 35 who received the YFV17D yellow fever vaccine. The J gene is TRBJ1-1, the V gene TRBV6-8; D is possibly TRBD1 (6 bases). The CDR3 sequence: CASRGQTEAFF. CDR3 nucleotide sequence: TGTGCCAGCAGAGGACAGACTGAAGCTTTCTTT.